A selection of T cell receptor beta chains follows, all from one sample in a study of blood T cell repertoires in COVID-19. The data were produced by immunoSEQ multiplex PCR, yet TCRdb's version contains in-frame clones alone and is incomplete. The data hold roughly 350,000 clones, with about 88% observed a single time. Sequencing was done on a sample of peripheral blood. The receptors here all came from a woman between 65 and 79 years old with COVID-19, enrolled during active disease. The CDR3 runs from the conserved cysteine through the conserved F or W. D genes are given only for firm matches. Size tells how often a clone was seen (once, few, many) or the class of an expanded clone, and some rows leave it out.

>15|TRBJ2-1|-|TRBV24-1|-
CATSDWARYGQEQFF
TGTGCCACCAGTGATTGGGCCAGGTACGGACAAGAGCAGTTCTTC
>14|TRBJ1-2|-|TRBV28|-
CASSLGSELKVYTF
TGTGCCAGCAGTTTAGGATCCGAACTAAAGGTCTACACCTTC
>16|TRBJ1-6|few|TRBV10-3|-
CAISESPSSYNSPLHF
TGTGCCATCAGTGAGTCTCCCAGCTCCTATAATTCACCCCTCCACTTT
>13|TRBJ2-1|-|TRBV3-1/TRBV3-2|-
CASSQESLNEQFF
TGTGCCAGCAGCCAAGAGTCCCTTAATGAGCAGTTCTTC
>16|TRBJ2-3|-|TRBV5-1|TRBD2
CASSLAPSGVTDTQYF
TGCGCCAGCAGCTTGGCCCCTAGCGGGGTTACAGATACGCAGTATTTT
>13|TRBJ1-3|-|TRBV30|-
CAWRAYSGNTIYF
TGTGCCTGGAGAGCCTACTCTGGAAACACCATATATTTT
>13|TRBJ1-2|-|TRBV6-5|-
CASSTGGYYGYTF
TGTGCCAGCAGCACGGGGGGTTACTATGGCTACACCTTC
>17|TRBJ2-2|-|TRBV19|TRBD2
CASSISALAGDPGELFF
TGTGCCAGTAGTATTAGTGCGCTAGCGGGGGACCCCGGGGAGCTGTTTTTT
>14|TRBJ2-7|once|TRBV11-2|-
CASSLIGQPFEQYF
TGTGCCAGCAGCTTAATCGGACAGCCTTTCGAGCAGTACTTC
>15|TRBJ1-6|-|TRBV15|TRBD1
CATSRDSGGNSPLHF
TGTGCCACCAGCAGAGACTCAGGGGGAAATTCACCCCTCCACTTT
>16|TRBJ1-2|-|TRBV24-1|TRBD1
CATSETPGQGDYGYTF
TGTGCCACCAGTGAAACCCCGGGACAGGGGGACTATGGCTACACCTTC
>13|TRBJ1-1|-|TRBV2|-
CASSERQGSSAFF
TGTGCCAGCAGTGAACGGCAGGGGAGCTCAGCTTTCTTT
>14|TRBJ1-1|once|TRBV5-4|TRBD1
CASRLQGAYTEAFF
TGTGCCAGCAGGTTACAGGGGGCGTACACTGAAGCTTTCTTT
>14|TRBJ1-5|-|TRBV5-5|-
CASSLAHRVQPQHF
TGTGCCAGCAGCTTGGCCCACAGGGTCCAGCCCCAGCATTTT
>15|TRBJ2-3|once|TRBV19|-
CASSLSGFSTDTQYF
TGTGCCAGTAGTCTCTCTGGCTTCAGCACAGATACGCAGTATTTT
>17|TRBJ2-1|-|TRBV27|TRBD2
CASSTYQGLAGHNEQFF
TGTGCCAGCAGTACCTATCAGGGACTAGCGGGGCACAATGAGCAGTTCTTC
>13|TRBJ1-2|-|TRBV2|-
CASSEVAGEGYTF
TGTGCCAGCAGTGAGGTCGCAGGGGAAGGCTACACCTTC
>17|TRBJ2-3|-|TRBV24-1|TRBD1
CATSDDGGGQGRDTQYF
TGTGCCACCAGTGATGACGGGGGTGGACAGGGGCGCGATACGCAGTATTTT
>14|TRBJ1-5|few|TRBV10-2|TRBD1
CASRGQGSNQPQHF
TGCGCCAGCAGAGGACAGGGCAGCAATCAGCCCCAGCATTTT
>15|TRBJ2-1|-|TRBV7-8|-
CASSLAEGEYNEQFF
TGTGCCAGCAGCTTAGCTGAGGGGGAGTACAATGAGCAGTTCTTC
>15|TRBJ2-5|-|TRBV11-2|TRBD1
CASSLEDRGQETQYF
TGTGCCAGCAGCTTAGAGGACAGGGGTCAAGAGACCCAGTACTTC
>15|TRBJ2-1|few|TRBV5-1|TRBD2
CASSNLAGVENEQFF
TGCGCCAGCAGCAATTTAGCGGGGGTGGAGAATGAGCAGTTCTTC
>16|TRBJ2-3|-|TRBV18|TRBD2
CASSHLSGTNTDTQYF
TGTGCCAGCTCCCACCTTTCCGGGACTAACACAGATACGCAGTATTTT
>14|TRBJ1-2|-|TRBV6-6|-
CASSYRGQNYGYTF
TGTGCCAGCAGTTACCGCGGACAGAACTATGGCTACACCTTC
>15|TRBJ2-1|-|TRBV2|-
CASTPIRDIYNEQFF
TGTGCCAGCACCCCGATCCGGGACATTTACAATGAGCAGTTCTTC
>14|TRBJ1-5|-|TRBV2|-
CASSKGQPNQPQHF
TGTGCCAGCAGTAAAGGACAGCCGAATCAGCCCCAGCATTTT
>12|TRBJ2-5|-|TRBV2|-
CASTLGRETQYF
TGTGCCAGCACCTTAGGGAGGGAGACCCAGTACTTC
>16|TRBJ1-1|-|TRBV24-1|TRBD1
CATSDLDRGSDTEAFF
TGTGCCACCAGTGATTTAGACAGGGGAAGTGATACTGAAGCTTTCTTT
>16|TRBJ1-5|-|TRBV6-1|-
CASSEWQGKGNQPQHF
TGTGCCAGCAGTGAGTGGCAGGGTAAAGGCAATCAGCCCCAGCATTTT
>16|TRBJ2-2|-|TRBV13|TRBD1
CASSFGDRGPTGELFF
TGTGCCAGCAGCTTCGGGGACAGGGGGCCTACCGGGGAGCTGTTTTTT
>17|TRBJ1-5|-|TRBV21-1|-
CASSKGTEGYSNQPQHF
TGTGCCAGCAGCAAAGGGACAGAAGGGTATAGCAATCAGCCCCAGCATTTT
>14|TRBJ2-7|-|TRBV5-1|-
CASSGGTEPYEQYF
TGCGCCAGCAGCGGGGGGACGGAACCCTACGAGCAGTACTTC
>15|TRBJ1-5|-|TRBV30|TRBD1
CAWSVSQGFVQPQHF
TGTGCCTGGAGTGTCTCACAGGGGTTCGTTCAGCCCCAGCATTTT
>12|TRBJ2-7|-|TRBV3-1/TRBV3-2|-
CASSQNRVEQYF
TGTGCCAGCAGCCAAAACAGGGTCGAGCAGTACTTC
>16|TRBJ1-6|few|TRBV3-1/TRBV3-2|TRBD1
CASSQFVTGSNSPLHF
TGTGCCAGCAGCCAATTCGTGACAGGGTCTAATTCACCCCTCCACTTT
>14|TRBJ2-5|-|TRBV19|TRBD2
CASPSGGIPETQYF
TGTGCCAGTCCTAGCGGGGGAATTCCGGAGACCCAGTACTTC
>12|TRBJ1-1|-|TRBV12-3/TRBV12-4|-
CASSLRGLRAFF
TGTGCCAGCAGTTTAAGGGGCCTCCGGGCTTTCTTT
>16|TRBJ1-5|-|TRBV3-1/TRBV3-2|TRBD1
CASSDSQGAGNQPQHF
TGTGCCAGCAGCGACTCACAGGGGGCTGGCAATCAGCCCCAGCATTTT
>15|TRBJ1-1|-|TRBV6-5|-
CASRARRGDGTEAFF
TGTGCCAGCAGGGCCAGACGGGGAGATGGCACTGAAGCTTTCTTT
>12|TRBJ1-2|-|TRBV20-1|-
CSASVGSYGYTF
TGCAGTGCTAGTGTAGGGAGCTATGGCTACACCTTC